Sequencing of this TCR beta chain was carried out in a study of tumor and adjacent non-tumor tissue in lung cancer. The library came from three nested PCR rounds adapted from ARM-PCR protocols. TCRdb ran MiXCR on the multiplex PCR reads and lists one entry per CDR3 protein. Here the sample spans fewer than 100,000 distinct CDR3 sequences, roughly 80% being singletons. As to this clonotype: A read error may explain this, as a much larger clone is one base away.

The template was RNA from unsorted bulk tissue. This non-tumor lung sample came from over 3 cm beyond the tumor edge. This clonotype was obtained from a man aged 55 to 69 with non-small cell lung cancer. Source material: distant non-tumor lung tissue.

The CDR3 nucleotides read TGTGCCAGCAGCACCGTTCAGAAGAATAGCAATCAGCCCCAGCATTTT. It codes for CASSTVQKNSNQPQHF. The chain combines TRBV9 with TRBJ1-5, with unresolved D. This CDR3 contains 16 residues. Trimming took 4 bases from V and 0 from J, leaving 14 bases between them. CDR1 and CDR2 from the germline V gene are SGDLS and YYNGEE.